This passage covers 18 T cell receptor beta chains from one sample sequenced in a study of blood T cell repertoires in COVID-19. The data were produced by immunoSEQ multiplex PCR, yet TCRdb's version contains in-frame clones alone and is incomplete. Of approximately 170,000 clones in the sample, 83% are singletons; the top ten hold roughly 1.9%. Sequencing was performed on peripheral blood. Receptors were obtained from a woman older than 75 with acute or convalescent COVID-19.

The rearrangement joins TRBV6-5 to TRBJ2-7; TRBD1 matches 11 bases. V dropped 4 bases and J dropped 7; count of bases not matched to a gene: 9. Germline CDR1 and CDR2: MNHEY and SVGAGI. The CDR3 extends over 15 amino acids. DNA for the CDR3: TGTGCCAGCAGTTCGTCGGACAGGGGGCTTTGGGAGCAGTACTTC. Translating gives CASSSSDRGLWEQYF.

This clone was recorded only once. This chain connects TRBV3-1 (or the pseudogene TRBV3-2) to TRBJ2-1, with 13 bases aligning to TRBD2. Germline assignment: CDR1 LGHDT and CDR2 YNNKEL (reference sequence). With 4 bases clipped from V and 7 bases from J, the junction kept 7 bases outside the gene matches. The CDR3 sequence is 16 residues long. The CDR3, as DNA: TGTGCCAGCAGCCGGCGTAGACTAGCGGGGGGTAATGAGCAGTTCTTC. Translation: CASSRRRLAGGNEQFF.

The chain is built from TRBV7-2 and TRBJ2-3; D gene uncertain. Germline V gene sequence: CDR1 SGHTA, CDR2 FQGNSA. The CDR3 sequence is 16 residues long. V was trimmed by 1 base and J by 0 bases, leaving 11 bases between them. As DNA, the CDR3 is TGTGCCAGCAGCTTAGTAGGAGATCCTAGCACAGATACGCAGTATTTT. Residues: CASSLVGDPSTDTQYF. Complete variable domain (other parts from reference TRBV7-2 and TRBJ2-3): GAGVSQSPSNKVTEKGKDVELRCDPISGHTALYWYRQSLGQGLEFLIYFQGNSAPDKSGLPSDRFSAERTGGSVSTLTIQRTQQEDSAVYLCASSLVGDPSTDTQYFGPGTRLTVL.

The chain links TRBV28 to TRBJ2-7, with D possibly matching TRBD2 (5 bases). The germline CDR1 and CDR2 sequences are MDHEN and SYDVKM. This CDR3 spans 16 amino acids. Trimming left V 4 bases short and J 3 bases short, with 19 bases between. The CDR3 region is CASSSIGLRIFYEQYF. DNA for the CDR3: TGTGCCAGCAGTTCAATTGGACTCAGAATCTTCTACGAGCAGTACTTC. The full variable domain, rest sourced from reference TRBV28 and TRBJ2-7, is DVKVTQSSRYLVKRTGEKVFLECVQDMDHENMFWYRQDPGLGLRLIYFSYDVKMKEKGDIPEGYSVSREKKERFSLILESASTNQTSMYLCASSSIGLRIFYEQYFGPGTRLTVT.

The chain couples TRBV19 to TRBJ1-5; D is perhaps TRBD1 (5 bases). Trimming shortened V by 1 base and J by 7 bases, and 8 bases separated the two germline ends. CDR1 LNHDA and CDR2 SQIVND come from the germline V gene (reference sequence). The CDR3 runs 13 residues. The CDR3: CASSIGQGQPQHF. CDR3 DNA sequence: TGTGCCAGTAGTATAGGGCAGGGCCAGCCCCAGCATTTT.

The chain is built from TRBV3-1 (or the pseudogene TRBV3-2) and TRBJ2-7; 8 nucleotides match TRBD2. Germline CDR1 is LGHDT and CDR2 is YNNKEL (reference sequence). V trimming: 2 bases; J trimming: 12 bases; junction bases outside the gene matches: 3. The CDR3 covers 11 residues. In nucleotides, the CDR3 is TGTGCCAGCAGCCAAAGGACTAGCCTGTACTTC. Amino acid sequence: CASSQRTSLYF.

The chain carries TRBV19 and TRBJ1-1; 8 nucleotides line up with TRBD1. CDR1 is LNHDA and CDR2 is SQIVND in the germline V gene (reference sequence). The CDR3 runs 14 residues. The ends lost 5 bases at V and 8 bases at J; junction bases unmatched: 10. The CDR3 reads CASSVRDRSLEAFF. CDR3 DNA sequence: TGTGCCAGTAGTGTCCGGGACAGGAGTTTAGAAGCTTTCTTT.

This clone turned up a few times. CDR3 sequence reads: CASSTGGDYEQYF. As DNA, the CDR3 is TGCGCCAGCAGTACCGGGGGAGACTACGAGCAGTACTTC. The V call is TRBV5-1, the J call TRBJ2-7, with a weak D call TRBD2 (6 bases). From germline, CDR1 is SGHRS and CDR2 YFSETQ. CDR3 length equals 13 residues. V was clipped by 5 bases and J by 3 bases, with 12 bases between them.

The sample holds a few counts of this clone. The V and J genes are TRBV4-2 and TRBJ1-2; 8 positions agree with TRBD1. With V trimmed by 0 bases and J by 7 bases, 7 bases remained unmatched. Germline-derived CDR1 and CDR2 are LGHNA and YNFKEQ. CDR3 size: 15 residues. CDR3 DNA sequence: TGTGCCAGCAGCCAAGATATCCAGGGGGCGCTTGGCTACACCTTC. Protein sequence: CASSQDIQGALGYTF.

The V and J genes are TRBV3-1 (or the pseudogene TRBV3-2) and TRBJ2-3; possibly TRBD1 for D (6 bases). V gave up 1 base and J gave up 2 bases, with 10 bases separating them. Germline V gene lookup returns CDR1 LGHDT and CDR2 YNNKEL (reference sequence). The CDR3 runs to 15 residues. In nucleotides, the CDR3 is TGTGCCAGCAGCCAAGGTGGGGGCACCACAGATACGCAGTATTTT. The encoded protein is CASSQGGGTTDTQYF.

The rearrangement uses TRBV5-4 and TRBJ2-1; 8 nucleotides align to TRBD1. CDR3 length: 18 amino acids. Germline lookup yields CDR1 SGHNT and CDR2 YYREEE (reference sequence). The trim removed 1 base at V and 9 bases at J, leaving 18 bases unmatched. The CDR3 DNA sequence: TGTGCCAGCAGCTTGCCCCATAGTGCTGTGACAGGGGCTGGTGAGCAGTTCTTC. This encodes CASSLPHSAVTGAGEQFF.

V and J are TRBV7-9 and TRBJ2-3; TRBD2 is a possible D gene (5 bases). The CDR3 is 13 amino acids. The ends were cut back, 6 bases at V and 6 bases at J, with 13 bases in the middle. The germline V gene encodes CDR1 SEHNR and CDR2 FQNEAQ (reference sequence). The CDR3 sequence: CASSFDPGDTQYF. The CDR3 region has the DNA TGTGCCAGCAGTTTCGACCCGGGGGATACGCAGTATTTT.

The V and J genes are TRBV28 and TRBJ2-2, with a tentative D call TRBD1 (6 bases). V lost 7 bases and J 6 bases, leaving 30 bases between the germline ends. This CDR3 is built from 19 residues. The germline V gene encodes CDR1 MDHEN and CDR2 SYDVKM. The CDR3 loop is CASNPSLRLGVQGSGELFF. CDR3 DNA sequence: TGTGCCAGCAATCCCAGTTTAAGATTAGGGGTCCAGGGGTCCGGGGAGCTGTTTTTT.

The CDR3 sequence is CASSYPGQGNTEAFF. CDR3 nucleotide sequence: TGTGCCAGCAGTTACCCGGGACAGGGGAACACTGAAGCTTTCTTT. The V gene is TRBV6-2 or TRBV6-3, the J gene TRBJ1-1; 9 positions match TRBD1. This CDR3 is built from 15 residues. CDR1 MNHEY and CDR2 SVGEGT come from the germline V gene. V trimming: 2 bases; J trimming: 1 base; junction bases outside the gene matches: 2.

The V and J genes are TRBV6-5 and TRBJ1-4; D may be TRBD1 (5 bases). Germline CDR1 reads MNHEY; CDR2 reads SVGAGI. This CDR3 comprises 14 residues. Deletions cut 7 bases from V and 0 bases from J, with 9 bases between. CDR3 residues: CASIGGPTNEKLFF. The CDR3 DNA follows: TGTGCCAGCATCGGGGGACCAACTAATGAAAAACTGTTTTTT.

This clone occurred once. This chain links TRBV28 with TRBJ2-7; a weak D match, TRBD2 (5 bases). Trimming stripped 5 bases from V and 3 bases from J, with 11 bases between. The CDR3 is 13 residues long. Germline V gene data show CDR1 as MDHEN and CDR2 as SYDVKM. The CDR3 loop is CASSASSNYEQYF. CDR3 DNA sequence: TGTGCCAGCAGTGCCTCTAGCAACTACGAGCAGTACTTC.

The J gene is TRBJ1-3, the V gene TRBV19; 7 nucleotides agree with TRBD1. There are 14 residues in the CDR3. The ends lost 4 bases at V and 2 bases at J; junction bases unmatched: 2. Germline V gene sequence: CDR1 LNHDA, CDR2 SQIVND (reference sequence). Here the CDR3 reads CASSKGATGNTIYF. DNA for the CDR3: TGTGCCAGTAGTAAGGGGGCAACTGGAAACACCATATATTTT.

The V call is TRBV7-9, the J call TRBJ2-1; 8 bases fit TRBD2. Looked up from germline, CDR1 is SEHNR and CDR2 is FQNEAQ (reference sequence). The CDR3 runs to 15 residues. The V and J ends lost 5 bases and 3 bases, in that order; junction bases with no gene match: 6. The CDR3 DNA is TGTGCCAGCAGCCAAACTAGCGGTGTCTACAATGAGCAGTTCTTC. It encodes CASSQTSGVYNEQFF.